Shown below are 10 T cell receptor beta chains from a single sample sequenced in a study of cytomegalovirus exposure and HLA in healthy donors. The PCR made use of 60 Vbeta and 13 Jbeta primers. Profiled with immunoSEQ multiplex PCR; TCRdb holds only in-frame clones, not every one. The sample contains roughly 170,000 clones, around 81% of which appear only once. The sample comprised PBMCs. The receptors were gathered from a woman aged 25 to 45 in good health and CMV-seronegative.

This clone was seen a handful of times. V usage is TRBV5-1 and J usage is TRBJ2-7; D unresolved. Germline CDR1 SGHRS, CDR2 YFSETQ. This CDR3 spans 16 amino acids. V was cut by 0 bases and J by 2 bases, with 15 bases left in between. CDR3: CASSLATRWAAYEQYF. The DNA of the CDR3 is TGCGCCAGCAGCTTGGCCACCAGGTGGGCCGCCTACGAGCAGTACTTC.

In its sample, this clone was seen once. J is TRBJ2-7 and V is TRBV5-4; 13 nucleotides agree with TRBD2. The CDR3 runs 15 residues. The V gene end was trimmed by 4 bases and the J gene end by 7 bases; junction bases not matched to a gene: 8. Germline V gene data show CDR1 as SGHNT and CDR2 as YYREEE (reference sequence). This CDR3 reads CASSPGLAGSGEQYF. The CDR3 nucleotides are TGTGCCAGCAGCCCGGGACTAGCGGGATCGGGAGAGCAGTACTTC.

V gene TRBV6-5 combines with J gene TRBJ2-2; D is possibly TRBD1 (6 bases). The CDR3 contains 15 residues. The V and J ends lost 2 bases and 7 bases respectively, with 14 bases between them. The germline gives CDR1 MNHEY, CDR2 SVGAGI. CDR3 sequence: CASSYQQGRDGELFF. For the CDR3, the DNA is TGTGCCAGCAGTTACCAACAGGGACGGGACGGGGAGCTGTTTTTT.

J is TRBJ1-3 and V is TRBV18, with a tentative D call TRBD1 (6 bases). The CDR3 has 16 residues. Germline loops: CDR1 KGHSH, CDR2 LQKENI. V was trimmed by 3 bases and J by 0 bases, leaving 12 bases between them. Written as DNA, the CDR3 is TGTGCCAGCTCACCCCGGGACACCGCCTCTGGAAACACCATATATTTT. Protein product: CASSPRDTASGNTIYF.

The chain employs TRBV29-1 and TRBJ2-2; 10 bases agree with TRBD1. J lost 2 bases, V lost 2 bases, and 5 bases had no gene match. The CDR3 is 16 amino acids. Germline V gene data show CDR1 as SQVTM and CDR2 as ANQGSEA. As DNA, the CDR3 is TGCAGCGTTGAAAGAAGGGACAGGGGTAACACCGGGGAGCTGTTTTTT. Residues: CSVERRDRGNTGELFF.

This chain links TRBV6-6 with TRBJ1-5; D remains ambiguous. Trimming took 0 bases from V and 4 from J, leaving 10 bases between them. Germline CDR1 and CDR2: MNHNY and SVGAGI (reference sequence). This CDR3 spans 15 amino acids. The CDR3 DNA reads TGTGCCAGCAGTTACTCGGGAGGAGGGAATCAGCCCCAGCATTTT. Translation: CASSYSGGGNQPQHF.

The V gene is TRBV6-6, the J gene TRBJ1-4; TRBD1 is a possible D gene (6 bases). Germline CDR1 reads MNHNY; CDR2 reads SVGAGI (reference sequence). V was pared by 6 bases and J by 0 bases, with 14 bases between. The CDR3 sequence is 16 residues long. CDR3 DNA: TGTGCCAGCAGCTCCGGACAGCCTGCAACTAATGAAAAACTGTTTTTT. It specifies CASSSGQPATNEKLFF.

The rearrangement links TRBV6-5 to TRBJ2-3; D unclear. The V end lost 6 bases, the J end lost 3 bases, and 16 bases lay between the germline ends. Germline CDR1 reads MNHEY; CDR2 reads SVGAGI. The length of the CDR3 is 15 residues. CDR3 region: CASSPAVKSTDTQYF. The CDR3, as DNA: TGTGCCAGCAGCCCCGCGGTGAAATCAACAGATACGCAGTATTTT.

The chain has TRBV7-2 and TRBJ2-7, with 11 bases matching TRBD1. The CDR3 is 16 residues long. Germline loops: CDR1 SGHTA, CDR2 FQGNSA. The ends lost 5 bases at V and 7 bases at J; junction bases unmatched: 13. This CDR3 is CASSPWGDRGSQEQYF. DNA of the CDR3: TGTGCCAGCAGCCCCTGGGGGGACAGGGGGTCTCAAGAGCAGTACTTC.

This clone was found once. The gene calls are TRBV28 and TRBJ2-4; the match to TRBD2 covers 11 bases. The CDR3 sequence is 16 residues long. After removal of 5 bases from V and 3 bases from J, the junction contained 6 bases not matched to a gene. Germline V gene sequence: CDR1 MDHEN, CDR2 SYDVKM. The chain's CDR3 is CASSISGGVGKNIQYF. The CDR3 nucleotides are TGTGCCAGCAGTATTAGCGGGGGGGTCGGCAAAAACATTCAGTACTTC.